This TCR beta chain originates from a study of control samples from healthy donors and cancer patients. Per the germline V gene, CDR1 is SGHRS and CDR2 is YFSETQ. This CDR3 region has 15 residues. Trimming removed 0 bases at V and 7 bases at J, with 13 bases between. Some clones are missing from TCRdb's copy, which holds only in-frame ones; the method was immunoSEQ multiplex PCR. The data hold approximately 180,000 clones, with approximately 94% observed a single time. Sequences were obtained from blood. The V gene is TRBV5-1, the J gene TRBJ1-4, with TRBD1 as a possible D gene (5 bases). The sequence came from a woman under 30 in good health. CDR3 nucleotide sequence: TGCGCCAGCAGCTTGGCCCTGGGCAGGGTTGAAAAACTGTTTTTT. This gives the protein CASSLALGRVEKLFF. The full variable domain, in which reference TRBV5-1 and TRBJ1-4 provide the parts outside the CDR3, is KAGVTQTPRYLIKTRGQQVTLSCSPISGHRSVSWYQQTPGQGLQFLFEYFSETQRNKGNFPGRFSGRQFSNSRSEMNVSTLELGDSALYLCASSLALGRVEKLFFGSGTQLSVL.